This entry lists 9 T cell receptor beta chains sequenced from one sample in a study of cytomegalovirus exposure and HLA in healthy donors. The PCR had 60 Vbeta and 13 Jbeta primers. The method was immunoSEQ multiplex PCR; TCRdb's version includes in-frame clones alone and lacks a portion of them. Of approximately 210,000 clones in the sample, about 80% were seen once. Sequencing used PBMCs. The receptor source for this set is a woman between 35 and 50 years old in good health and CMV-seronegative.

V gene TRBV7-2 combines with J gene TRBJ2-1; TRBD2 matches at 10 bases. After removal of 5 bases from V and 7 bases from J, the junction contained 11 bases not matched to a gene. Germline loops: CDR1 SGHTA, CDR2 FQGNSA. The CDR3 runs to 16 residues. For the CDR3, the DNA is TGTGCCAGCAGCCCCTGGGCTAGCGGGAGTATGAATGAGCAGTTCTTC. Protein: CASSPWASGSMNEQFF.

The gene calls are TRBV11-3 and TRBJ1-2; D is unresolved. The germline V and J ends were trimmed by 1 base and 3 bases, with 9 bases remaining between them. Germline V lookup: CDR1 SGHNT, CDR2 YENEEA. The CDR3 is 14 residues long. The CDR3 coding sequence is TGTGCCAGCAGCTTAGGTCGCACAGACTATGGCTACACCTTC. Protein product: CASSLGRTDYGYTF.

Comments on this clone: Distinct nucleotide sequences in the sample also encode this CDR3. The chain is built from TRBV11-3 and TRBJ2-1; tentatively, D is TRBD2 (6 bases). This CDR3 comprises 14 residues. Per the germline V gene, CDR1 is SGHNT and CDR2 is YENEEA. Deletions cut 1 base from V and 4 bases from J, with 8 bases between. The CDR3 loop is CASSLAGVYNEQFF. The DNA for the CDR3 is TGTGCCAGCAGCTTAGCGGGAGTGTACAATGAGCAGTTCTTC. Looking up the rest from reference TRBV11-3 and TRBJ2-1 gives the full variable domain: EAGVVQSPRYKIIEKKQPVAFWCNPISGHNTLYWYLQNLGQGPELLIRYENEEAVDDSQLPKDRFSAERLKGVDSTLKIQPAELGDSAVYLCASSLAGVYNEQFFGPGTRLTVL.

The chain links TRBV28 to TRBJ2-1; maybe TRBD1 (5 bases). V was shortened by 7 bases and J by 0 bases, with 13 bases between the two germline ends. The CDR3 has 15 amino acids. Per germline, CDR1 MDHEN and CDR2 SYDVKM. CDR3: CASTFRAGSYNEQFF. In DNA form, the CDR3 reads TGTGCCAGCACCTTCAGGGCCGGCTCCTACAATGAGCAGTTCTTC.

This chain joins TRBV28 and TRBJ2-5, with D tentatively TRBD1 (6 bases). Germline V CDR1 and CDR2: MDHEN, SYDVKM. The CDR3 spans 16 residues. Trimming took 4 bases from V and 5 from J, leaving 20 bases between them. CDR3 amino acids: CASSSPFRGTVETQYF. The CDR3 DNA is TGTGCCAGCAGTTCGCCATTCAGGGGCACGGTCGAGACCCAGTACTTC.

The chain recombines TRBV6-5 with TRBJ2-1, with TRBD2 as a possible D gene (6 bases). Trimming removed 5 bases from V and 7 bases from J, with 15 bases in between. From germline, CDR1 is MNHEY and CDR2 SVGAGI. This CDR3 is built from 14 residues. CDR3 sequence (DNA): TGTGCCAGCAGTCCCACTAGCATCTTTAATGAGCAGTTCTTC. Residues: CASSPTSIFNEQFF.

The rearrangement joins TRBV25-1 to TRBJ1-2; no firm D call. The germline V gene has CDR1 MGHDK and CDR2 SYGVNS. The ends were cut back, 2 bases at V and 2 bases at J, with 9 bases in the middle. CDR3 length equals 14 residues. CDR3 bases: TGTGCCAGCAGTGAACAACCCCAGAACTATGGCTACACCTTC. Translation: CASSEQPQNYGYTF.

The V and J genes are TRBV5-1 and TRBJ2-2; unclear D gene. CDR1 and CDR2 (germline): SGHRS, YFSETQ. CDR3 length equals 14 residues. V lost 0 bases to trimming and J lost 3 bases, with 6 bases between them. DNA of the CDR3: TGCGCCAGCAGCTTGGGTCGGGACACCGGGGAGCTGTTTTTT. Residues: CASSLGRDTGELFF.

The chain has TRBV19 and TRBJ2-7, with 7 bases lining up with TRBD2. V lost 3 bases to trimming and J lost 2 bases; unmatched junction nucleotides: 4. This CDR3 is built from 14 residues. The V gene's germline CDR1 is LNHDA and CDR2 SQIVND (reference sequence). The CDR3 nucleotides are TGTGCCAGTAGTATCGGCGGGGGTGCCTACGAGCAGTACTTC. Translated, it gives CASSIGGGAYEQYF.